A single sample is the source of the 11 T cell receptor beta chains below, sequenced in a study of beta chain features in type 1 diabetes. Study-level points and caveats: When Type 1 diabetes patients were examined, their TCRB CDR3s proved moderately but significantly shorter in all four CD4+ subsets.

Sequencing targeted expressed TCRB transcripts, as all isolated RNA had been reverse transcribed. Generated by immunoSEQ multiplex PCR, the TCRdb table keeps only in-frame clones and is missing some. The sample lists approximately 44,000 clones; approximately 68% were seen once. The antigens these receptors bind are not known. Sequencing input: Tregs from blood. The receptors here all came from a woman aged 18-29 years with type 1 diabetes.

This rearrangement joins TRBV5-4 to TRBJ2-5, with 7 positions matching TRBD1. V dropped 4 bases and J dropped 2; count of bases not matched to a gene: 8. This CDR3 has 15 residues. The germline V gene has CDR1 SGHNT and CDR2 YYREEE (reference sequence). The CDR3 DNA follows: TGTGCCAGCAGCGACAGGGACAGAAGACAAGAGACCCAGTACTTC. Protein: CASSDRDRRQETQYF.

The CDR3 reads CASRVTSGNYNEQFF. CDR3 DNA sequence: TGCGCCAGCAGAGTCACTAGCGGGAATTACAATGAGCAGTTCTTC. The chain combines TRBV5-1 with TRBJ2-1; TRBD2 matches 10 bases. This CDR3 is 15 amino acids long. CDR1 and CDR2 from the germline V gene are SGHRS and YFSETQ. The V segment lost 5 bases and the J segment 4 bases; nucleotides outside the gene matches: 6.

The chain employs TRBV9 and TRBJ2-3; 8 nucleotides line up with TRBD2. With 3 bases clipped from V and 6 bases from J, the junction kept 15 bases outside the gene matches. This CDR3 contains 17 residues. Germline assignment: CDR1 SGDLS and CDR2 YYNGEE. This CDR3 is CASSAVGGGTSLDTQYF. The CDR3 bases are TGTGCCAGCAGCGCGGTAGGCGGGGGGACTTCATTGGATACGCAGTATTTT.

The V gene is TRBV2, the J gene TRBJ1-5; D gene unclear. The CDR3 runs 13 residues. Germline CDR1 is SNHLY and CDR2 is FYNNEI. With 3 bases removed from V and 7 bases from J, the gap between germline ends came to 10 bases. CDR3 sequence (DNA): TGTGCCAGCAGTGACGCCGGCGGCCAGCCCCAGCATTTT. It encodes CASSDAGGQPQHF.

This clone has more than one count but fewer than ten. The CDR3 loop reads CASSDGTGNYEQYF. The CDR3 DNA follows: TGTGCCAGCAGTGACGGGACAGGGAACTACGAGCAGTACTTC. J is TRBJ2-7 and V is TRBV25-1; 9 positions match TRBD1. The V gene end was trimmed by 3 bases and the J gene end by 3 bases; junction bases not matched to a gene: 3. Germline V gives CDR1 MGHDK, CDR2 SYGVNS. CDR3 length: 14 amino acids.

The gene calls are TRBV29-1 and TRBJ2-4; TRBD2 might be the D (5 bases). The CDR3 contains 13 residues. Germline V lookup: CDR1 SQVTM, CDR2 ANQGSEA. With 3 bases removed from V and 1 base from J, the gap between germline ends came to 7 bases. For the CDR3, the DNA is TGCAGCGTTGATGAGGGTGCCAAAAACATTCAGTACTTC. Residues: CSVDEGAKNIQYF.

In nucleotides, the CDR3 is TGTGCCAGCAGCTTAGGTACAGGGAATGTCCTAACCGGGGAGCTGTTTTTT. Translation gives CASSLGTGNVLTGELFF. The chain recombines TRBV11-3 with TRBJ2-2, with D perhaps matching TRBD1 (6 bases). V was cut by 1 base and J by 5 bases, with 17 bases left in between. Germline assignment: CDR1 SGHNT and CDR2 YENEEA. The CDR3 sequence is 17 residues long.

Here the CDR3 DNA reads TGTGCCAGCAGCTTGTCGGGAGGCAAAAACATTCAGTACTTC. Its protein is CASSLSGGKNIQYF. The chain is built from TRBV5-6 and TRBJ2-4; 7 nucleotides line up with TRBD2. The CDR3 runs 14 residues. Germline V gives CDR1 SGHDT, CDR2 YYEEEE. With 1 base clipped from V and 3 bases from J, the junction kept 1 base outside the gene matches.

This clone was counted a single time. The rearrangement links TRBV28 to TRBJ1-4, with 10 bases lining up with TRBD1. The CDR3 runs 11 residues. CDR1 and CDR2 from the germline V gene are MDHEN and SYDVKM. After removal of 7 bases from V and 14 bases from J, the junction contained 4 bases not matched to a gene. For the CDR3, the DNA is TGTGCCAGCAACACGGACAGGGGGCTGTTTTTT. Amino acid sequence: CASNTDRGLFF. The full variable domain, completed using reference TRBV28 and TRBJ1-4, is DVKVTQSSRYLVKRTGEKVFLECVQDMDHENMFWYRQDPGLGLRLIYFSYDVKMKEKGDIPEGYSVSREKKERFSLILESASTNQTSMYLCASNTDRGLFFGSGTQLSVL.

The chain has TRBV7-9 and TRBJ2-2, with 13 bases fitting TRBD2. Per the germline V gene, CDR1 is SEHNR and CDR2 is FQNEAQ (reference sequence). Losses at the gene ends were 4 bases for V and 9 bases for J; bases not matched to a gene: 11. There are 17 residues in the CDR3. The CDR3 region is CASSSTTSGRVIRELFF. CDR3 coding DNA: TGTGCCAGCAGCTCGACTACTAGCGGGAGGGTGATTCGGGAGCTGTTTTTT.

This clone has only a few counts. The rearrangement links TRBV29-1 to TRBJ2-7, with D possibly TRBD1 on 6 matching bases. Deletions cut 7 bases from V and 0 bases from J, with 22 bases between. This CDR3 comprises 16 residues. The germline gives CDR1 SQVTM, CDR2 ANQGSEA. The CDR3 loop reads CSAGLAPGDTSYEQYF. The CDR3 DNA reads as TGCAGCGCTGGTCTCGCCCCAGGGGATACCTCCTACGAGCAGTACTTC.